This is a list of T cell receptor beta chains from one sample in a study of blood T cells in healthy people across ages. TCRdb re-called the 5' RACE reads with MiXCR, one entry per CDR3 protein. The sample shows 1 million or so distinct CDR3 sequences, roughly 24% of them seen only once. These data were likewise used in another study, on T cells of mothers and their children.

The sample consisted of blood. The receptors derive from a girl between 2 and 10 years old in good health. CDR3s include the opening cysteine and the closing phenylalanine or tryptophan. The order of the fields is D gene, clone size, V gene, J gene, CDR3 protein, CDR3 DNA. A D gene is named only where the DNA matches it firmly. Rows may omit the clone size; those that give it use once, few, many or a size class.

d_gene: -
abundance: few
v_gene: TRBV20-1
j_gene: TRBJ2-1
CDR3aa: CSVRGKGGSEQFF
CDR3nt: TGCTCCGTACGCGGAAAGGGGGGGTCTGAGCAGTTCTTC

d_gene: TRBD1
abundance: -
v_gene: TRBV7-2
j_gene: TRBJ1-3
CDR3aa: CASSWDRGGDTIYF
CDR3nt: TGTGCCAGCAGCTGGGACAGGGGGGGGGACACCATATATTTT

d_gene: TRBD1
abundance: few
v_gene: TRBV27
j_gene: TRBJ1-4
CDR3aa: CASSSTGGHEKLFF
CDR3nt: TGTGCCAGCAGTTCTACAGGGGGACACGAAAAACTGTTTTTT

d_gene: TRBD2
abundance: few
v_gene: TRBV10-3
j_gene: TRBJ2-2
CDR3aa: CAIKPGLAGNTGELFF
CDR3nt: TGTGCCATCAAACCGGGACTAGCGGGGAACACCGGGGAGCTGTTTTTT

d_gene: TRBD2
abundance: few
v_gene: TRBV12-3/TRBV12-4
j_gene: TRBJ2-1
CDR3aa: CASSPPAGAFYNEQFF
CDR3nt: TGTGCCAGCAGCCCCCCGGCGGGAGCGTTCTACAATGAGCAGTTCTTC

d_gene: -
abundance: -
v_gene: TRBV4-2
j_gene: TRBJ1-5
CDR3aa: CASSQETAQRYQPQHF
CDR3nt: TGTGCCAGCAGCCAAGAGACAGCTCAGCGGTATCAGCCCCAGCATTTT

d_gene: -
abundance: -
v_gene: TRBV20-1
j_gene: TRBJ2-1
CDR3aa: CSAGGDPNNEQFF
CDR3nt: TGCAGTGCGGGTGGGGACCCCAACAATGAGCAGTTCTTC

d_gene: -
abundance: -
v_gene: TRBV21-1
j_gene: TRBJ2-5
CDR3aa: CASTFTCRGQRQETQYF
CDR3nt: TGTGCCAGCACCTTCACTTGCCGGGGACAGCGTCAAGAGACCCAGTACTTC

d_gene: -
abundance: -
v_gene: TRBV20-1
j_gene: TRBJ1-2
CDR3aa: CSARDPGGHGYTF
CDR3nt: TGCAGTGCTAGAGATCCCGGAGGTCATGGCTACACCTTC

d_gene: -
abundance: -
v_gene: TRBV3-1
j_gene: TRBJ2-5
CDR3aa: CASSPTRGSRETQYF
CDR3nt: TGTGCCAGCAGTCCTACTAGGGGTTCGAGGGAGACCCAGTACTTC

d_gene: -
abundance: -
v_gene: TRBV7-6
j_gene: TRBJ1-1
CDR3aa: CASSREGGSEAFF
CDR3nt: TGTGCCAGCAGCCGTGAAGGGGGAAGTGAAGCTTTCTTT

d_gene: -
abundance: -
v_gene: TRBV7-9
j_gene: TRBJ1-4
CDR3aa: CASSGVDEKLFF
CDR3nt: TGTGCCAGCAGCGGCGTTGACGAAAAACTGTTTTTT

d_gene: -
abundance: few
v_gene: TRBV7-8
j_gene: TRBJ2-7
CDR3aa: CASSLVGIASEGEQYF
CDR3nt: TGTGCCAGCAGCTTAGTCGGTATCGCCTCAGAGGGCGAGCAGTACTTC

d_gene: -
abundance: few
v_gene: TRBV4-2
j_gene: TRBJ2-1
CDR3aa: CASSQDGGTSNEQFF
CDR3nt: TGTGCCAGCAGCCAAGATGGCGGTACCTCCAATGAGCAGTTCTTC

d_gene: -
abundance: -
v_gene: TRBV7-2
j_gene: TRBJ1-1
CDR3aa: CASSETLNTEAFF
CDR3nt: TGTGCCAGCAGTGAGACACTGAACACTGAAGCTTTCTTT

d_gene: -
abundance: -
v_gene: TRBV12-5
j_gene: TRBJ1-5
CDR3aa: CASGLLGSNQPQHF
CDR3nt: TGTGCTAGTGGTTTGTTGGGTAGCAATCAGCCCCAGCATTTT

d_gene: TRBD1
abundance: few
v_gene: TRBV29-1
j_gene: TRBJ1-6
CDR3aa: CSVEAIQGTNSPLHF
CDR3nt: TGCAGCGTTGAAGCGATACAGGGGACAAATTCACCCCTCCACTTT

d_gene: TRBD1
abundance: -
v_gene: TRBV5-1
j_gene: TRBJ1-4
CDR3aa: CASSYLQGADDNEKLFF
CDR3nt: TGCGCCAGCAGCTATCTTCAGGGGGCGGATGATAATGAAAAACTGTTTTTT

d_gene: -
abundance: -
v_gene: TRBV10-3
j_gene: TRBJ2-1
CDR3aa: CAISVGGQGSYNEQFF
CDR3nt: TGTGCCATCAGTGTTGGGGGCCAGGGCTCCTACAATGAGCAGTTCTTC

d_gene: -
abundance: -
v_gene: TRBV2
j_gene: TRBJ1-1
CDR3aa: CASTSHGGKADTEAFF
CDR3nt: TGTGCCAGCACCTCGCACGGAGGGAAAGCGGACACTGAAGCTTTCTTT

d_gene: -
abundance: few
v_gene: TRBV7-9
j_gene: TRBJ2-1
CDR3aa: CASSLVGRGLTAGNEQFF
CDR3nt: TGTGCCAGCAGCTTAGTTGGGCGGGGGCTCACCGCGGGGAATGAGCAGTTCTTC

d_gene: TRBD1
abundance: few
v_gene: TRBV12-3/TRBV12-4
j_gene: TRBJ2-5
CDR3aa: CASSRGQGMYF
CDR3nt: TGTGCCAGCAGTCGTGGACAGGGGATGTACTTC

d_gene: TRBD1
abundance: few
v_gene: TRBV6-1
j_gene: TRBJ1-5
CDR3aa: CASRDTKGASNQPQHF
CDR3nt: TGTGCCAGCAGGGATACGAAGGGGGCGAGCAATCAGCCCCAGCATTTT

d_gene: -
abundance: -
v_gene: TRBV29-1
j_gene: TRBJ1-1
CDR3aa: CSVQHLAGLNTEAFF
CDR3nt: TGCAGCGTCCAACATCTCGCGGGGCTGAACACTGAAGCTTTCTTT

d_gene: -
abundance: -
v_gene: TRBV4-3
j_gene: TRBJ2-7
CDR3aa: CASSQDRQGNEQYF
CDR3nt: TGCGCCAGCAGCCAAGATCGGCAGGGTAACGAGCAGTACTTC

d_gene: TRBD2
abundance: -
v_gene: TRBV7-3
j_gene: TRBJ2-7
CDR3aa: CASSLTLASGSYEQYF
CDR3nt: TGTGCCAGCAGCTTAACTTTGGCTAGCGGGAGTTACGAGCAGTACTTC

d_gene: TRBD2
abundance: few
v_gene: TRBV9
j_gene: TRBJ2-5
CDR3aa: CASSVGPGGPPRETQYF
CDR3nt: TGTGCCAGCAGCGTAGGCCCGGGGGGGCCGCCTCGAGAGACCCAGTACTTC

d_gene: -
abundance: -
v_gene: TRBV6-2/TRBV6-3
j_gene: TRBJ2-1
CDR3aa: CASLAGLRAANEQFF
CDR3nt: TGTGCCAGCCTGGCTGGACTGAGGGCGGCCAATGAGCAGTTCTTC

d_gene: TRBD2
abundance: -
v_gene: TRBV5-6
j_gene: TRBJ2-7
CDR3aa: CASSLALGGSFYEQYF
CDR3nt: TGTGCCAGCAGCTTGGCTCTGGGGGGGTCATTTTACGAGCAGTACTTC

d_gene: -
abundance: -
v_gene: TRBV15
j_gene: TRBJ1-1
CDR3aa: CATSDRENTEAFF
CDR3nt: TGTGCCACCAGCGATCGGGAGAACACTGAAGCTTTCTTT

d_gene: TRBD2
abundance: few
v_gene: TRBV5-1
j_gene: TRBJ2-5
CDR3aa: CASSLDNLGLAGEETQYF
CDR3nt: TGCGCCAGCAGCTTAGATAACTTGGGACTAGCGGGGGAAGAGACCCAGTACTTC

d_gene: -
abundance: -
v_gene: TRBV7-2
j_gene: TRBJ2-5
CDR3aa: CASTMWGLQEGVETQYF
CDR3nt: TGTGCCAGCACCATGTGGGGTTTACAGGAAGGAGTAGAGACCCAGTACTTC

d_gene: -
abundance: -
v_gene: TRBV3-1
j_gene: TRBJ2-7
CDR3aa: CASSPRFGGASGNEQYF
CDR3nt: TGTGCCAGCAGCCCACGTTTCGGTGGGGCCTCGGGCAACGAGCAGTACTTC

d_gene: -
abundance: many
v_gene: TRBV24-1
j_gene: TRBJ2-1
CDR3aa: CATSDYNEQFF
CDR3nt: TGTGCCACCAGTGACTACAATGAGCAGTTCTTC

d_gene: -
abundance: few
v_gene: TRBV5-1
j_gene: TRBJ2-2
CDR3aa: CASSLLETTGELFF
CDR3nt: TGCGCCAGCAGCCTCCTAGAGACCACCGGGGAGCTGTTTTTT

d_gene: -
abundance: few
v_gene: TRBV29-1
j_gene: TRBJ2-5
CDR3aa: CSADTIPRETQYF
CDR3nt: TGCAGCGCAGACACTATTCCCCGAGAGACCCAGTACTTC

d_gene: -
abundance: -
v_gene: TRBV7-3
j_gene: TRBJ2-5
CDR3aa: CASSLTLQKPETQYF
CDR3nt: TGTGCCAGCAGCTTAACCCTCCAAAAACCCGAGACCCAGTACTTC

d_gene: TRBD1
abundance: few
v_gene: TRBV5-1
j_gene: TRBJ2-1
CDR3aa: CASSPEDRGIENKQFF
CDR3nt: TGCGCCAGCAGCCCGGAGGACAGGGGTATTGAAAATAAGCAGTTCTTC

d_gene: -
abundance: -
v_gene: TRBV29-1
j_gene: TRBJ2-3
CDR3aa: CSVELDIPTDTQYF
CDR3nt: TGCAGCGTTGAATTGGACATTCCCACAGATACGCAGTATTTT

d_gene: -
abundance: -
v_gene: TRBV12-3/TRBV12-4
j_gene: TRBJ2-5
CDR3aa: CASSSGLNAETQYF
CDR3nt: TGTGCCAGCAGTTCCGGGTTGAACGCCGAGACCCAGTACTTC